This entry describes one TCR beta chain. With 0 bases removed from V and 5 bases from J, the gap between germline ends came to 8 bases. This CDR3 comprises 14 residues. The V gene's germline CDR1 is SGHRS and CDR2 YFSETQ. This entry belongs to a study of CD4+ T cells in melanoma. Sequencing was performed with immunoSEQ multiplex PCR; in TCRdb, only in-frame clones are kept and a portion is missing. The sample gives 90,000 to 130,000 clones, over 80% of which show up once; 2.5% to 3.5% is in the top ten. Material for sequencing was peripheral blood. This TCR came from a human donor with melanoma. This chain uses TRBV5-1 with TRBJ1-4; the D is unclear. The CDR3 sequence is CASSLGPANEKLFF. CDR3 nucleotides: TGCGCCAGCAGCTTGGGACCGGCGAATGAAAAACTGTTTTTT. Using reference TRBV5-1 and TRBJ1-4 for the parts outside the CDR3, the full variable domain is KAGVTQTPRYLIKTRGQQVTLSCSPISGHRSVSWYQQTPGQGLQFLFEYFSETQRNKGNFPGRFSGRQFSNSRSEMNVSTLELGDSALYLCASSLGPANEKLFFGSGTQLSVL.